The rows below give T cell receptor beta chains drawn from one sample of a study of CD8+ T cells in alopecia areata. The data were produced by immunoSEQ multiplex PCR, yet TCRdb's version contains in-frame clones alone and is incomplete. Of around 100,000 clones in the sample, around 53% were seen once. The starting material was CD8+ T cells sorted from blood, obtained at week 24, from a patient treated with tofacitinib. All receptors come from a human donor with alopecia areata. Each CDR3 is given with its conserved first and last residue. A D gene is named only where the DNA matches it firmly. Size values are once, few and many counts, or a class for expanded clones, and some rows have none.

TGTGCCAGCAGCTTGGCTTCGTCAAATTCACCCCTCCACTTT	CASSLASSNSPLHF	TRBV5-6	TRBJ1-6	.	.
TGCGCCAGCAGCTTGGATATTGGGGCGCCCAACTATGGCTACACCTTC	CASSLDIGAPNYGYTF	TRBV5-1	TRBJ1-2	.	.
TGTGCCAGCAGCCCCCGGGGGGCATACGAGCAGTACTTC	CASSPRGAYEQYF	TRBV6-5	TRBJ2-7	.	.
TGTGCCAGCAGCTTCCCTTCGCAGTACAATGAGCAGTTCTTC	CASSFPSQYNEQFF	TRBV11-2	TRBJ2-1	.	.
TGTGCCAGCAGCGCGAGCGGGGGGACTGAAAACATTCAGTACTTC	CASSASGGTENIQYF	TRBV7-9	TRBJ2-4	TRBD2	.
TGTGCCAGCAGTCAGGGACTACTGTACCAAGAGACCCAGTACTTC	CASSQGLLYQETQYF	TRBV6-1	TRBJ2-5	TRBD2	.
TGCGCCAGCAGCCAAAAATTTGGGACTACCGATGAGCAGTTCTTC	CASSQKFGTTDEQFF	TRBV4-3	TRBJ2-1	TRBD2	.
TGCAGCGTTGTGGACAGCGCCTCTGGAAACACCATATATTTT	CSVVDSASGNTIYF	TRBV29-1	TRBJ1-3	.	few
TGTGCCAGCAGTGTAACCGGGATATCGGAGACAGATACGCAGTATTTT	CASSVTGISETDTQYF	TRBV2	TRBJ2-3	.	.
TGCAGCGTCCAGGGGGTGATGAGAATCGATGAGCAGTTCTTC	CSVQGVMRIDEQFF	TRBV29-1	TRBJ2-1	TRBD1	.
TGCGCCAGCAGCTTTGATAGCGGGGGAATCACAGATACGCAGTATTTT	CASSFDSGGITDTQYF	TRBV5-1	TRBJ2-3	TRBD2	.
TGTGCCAGCAGCGGGACTGCAGGGGAATCCATGAACACTGAAGCTTTCTTT	CASSGTAGESMNTEAFF	TRBV2	TRBJ1-1	.	few
TGTGCCAGCGGACAGGAGGAGCAAGAGACCCAGTACTTC	CASGQEEQETQYF	TRBV6-6	TRBJ2-5	TRBD1	.
TGTGCCAGCAGTTTACCGCCTGGGACAGGTTTCTCCTACGAGCAGTACTTC	CASSLPPGTGFSYEQYF	TRBV27	TRBJ2-7	TRBD1	.
TGCGCCAGCAGCCTAAGTGAGGGCGGGACCGGGGAGCTGTTTTTT	CASSLSEGGTGELFF	TRBV4-3	TRBJ2-2	.	few
TGTGCCACCGCTACAGACGGAGAAGCCTACGAGCAGTACTTC	CATATDGEAYEQYF	TRBV2	TRBJ2-7	.	.
TGTGCCTGGAGGGAACAGGGGCTCACTGAAGCTTTCTTT	CAWREQGLTEAFF	TRBV30	TRBJ1-1	TRBD1	.
TGCGCCAGCAGCTTGGGCGTCACCACGAGGGACACCGGGGAGCTGTTTTTT	CASSLGVTTRDTGELFF	TRBV5-1	TRBJ2-2	.	.
TGTGCCAGCAGCGGACAGACAGGGGCGAGGGAGACCCAGTACTTC	CASSGQTGARETQYF	TRBV13	TRBJ2-5	TRBD1	.
TGCAGCGCCGTTGGCAGGGAAGATACGCAGTATTTT	CSAVGREDTQYF	TRBV29-1	TRBJ2-3	.	few
TGTGCCAGCAGGGGCGGGGAGGGGTACGAGCAGTACTTC	CASRGGEGYEQYF	TRBV6-1	TRBJ2-7	TRBD2	.
TGTGCCAGCAGGACCGGGACTAGCAATGAGCAGTTCTTC	CASRTGTSNEQFF	TRBV4-2	TRBJ2-1	TRBD2	.
TGTGCCACCAGCATGATCAGGGGAACCGGGGAGCTGTTTTTT	CATSMIRGTGELFF	TRBV15	TRBJ2-2	.	few
TGTGCCTGGAGCCCCGGTGTGTACGAGCAGTACTTC	CAWSPGVYEQYF	TRBV30	TRBJ2-7	.	many
TGCGCCAGCAGCTTGGCCGCGGGGGCATCAACAGAGACCCAGTACTTC	CASSLAAGASTETQYF	TRBV5-1	TRBJ2-5	.	.
TGCGCCAGCAGAGACTACAACAGGAAGGGGTCCTATAATTCACCCCTCCACTTT	CASRDYNRKGSYNSPLHF	TRBV4-1	TRBJ1-6	.	.
TGTGCCAGCAGCTTAGCCGAGGGGGCCCACTATAATTCACCCCTCCACTTT	CASSLAEGAHYNSPLHF	TRBV7-8	TRBJ1-6	TRBD1	.
TGCAGCGTTGGCGACAGCTATGGCTACACCTTC	CSVGDSYGYTF	TRBV29-1	TRBJ1-2	.	.
TGTGCCAGCAGCCCATGGACAGGGGAAGAGACCCAGTACTTC	CASSPWTGEETQYF	TRBV7-9	TRBJ2-5	TRBD1	few
TGTGCCAGCAGCCCGACAGGGGTCAACACTGAAGCTTTCTTT	CASSPTGVNTEAFF	TRBV7-9	TRBJ1-1	TRBD1	.
TGTGCCAGCAGCCCCGACGGAGCCTACGAGCAGTACTTC	CASSPDGAYEQYF	TRBV5-6	TRBJ2-7	.	.
TGCGCCAGCAGCTGGGGGAGGGGACCGGGAGAGACCCAGTACTTC	CASSWGRGPGETQYF	TRBV4-1	TRBJ2-5	TRBD2	few
TGCAGCGTCGTCGGACAGGGGGTTAATGAAAAACTGTTTTTT	CSVVGQGVNEKLFF	TRBV29-1	TRBJ1-4	TRBD1	few
TGTGCCAGCAGCGGTCTTGAGGGGAACACTGAAGCTTTCTTT	CASSGLEGNTEAFF	TRBV5-6	TRBJ1-1	.	.
TGTGCCAGCAGCTTAGATGGACTAGCGGGGGAACAAGAGACCCAGTACTTC	CASSLDGLAGEQETQYF	TRBV7-2	TRBJ2-5	TRBD2	.
TGTGCCAGCCGAGGGACTCATGAGCAGTTCTTC	CASRGTHEQFF	TRBV2	TRBJ2-1	.	.
TGCGCCAGCAGCCAAGACCCCGTCGCAGGGGGAAGTGAGAATGAAGCTTTCTTT	CASSQDPVAGGSENEAFF	TRBV4-1	TRBJ1-1	TRBD1	.
TGTGCCAGCAGCGCCAGGCACGGGAACACTGAAGCTTTCTTT	CASSARHGNTEAFF	TRBV11-2	TRBJ1-1	.	.
TGTGCCAGCAGCGCCCAGAGGACAGGGCCTTATGGCTACACCTTC	CASSAQRTGPYGYTF	TRBV9	TRBJ1-2	TRBD1	.
TGTGCCAGCAGCTTAGTAGGCTCCTACGAGCAGTACTTC	CASSLVGSYEQYF	TRBV13	TRBJ2-7	.	.